One sample yielded the 13 T cell receptor beta chains listed below, sequenced in a study of blood T cell repertoires in COVID-19. Profiling relied on immunoSEQ multiplex PCR, and the TCRdb table lists in-frame clones only, not all of them. The sample holds fewer than 150,000 clones, around 87% seen once. Input material: peripheral blood. These receptors were obtained from a woman aged 55-69 years with acute or convalescent COVID-19.

J is TRBJ1-5 and V is TRBV19, with 7 positions matching TRBD1. The germline V gene encodes CDR1 LNHDA and CDR2 SQIVND (reference sequence). This CDR3 spans 16 amino acids. The V segment lost 3 bases and the J segment 0 bases; nucleotides outside the gene matches: 5. CDR3 coding DNA: TGTGCCAGTAGTATCCCCGGGACAGATAGCAATCAGCCCCAGCATTTT. This sequence encodes CASSIPGTDSNQPQHF.

The chain couples TRBV5-1 to TRBJ2-1; TRBD2 might be the D (7 bases). V was shortened by 3 bases and J by 6 bases, with 16 bases between the two germline ends. The CDR3 spans 15 residues. In germline, CDR1 is SGHRS, CDR2 YFSETQ. CDR3 residues: CASSWGGSTANEQFF. The CDR3 nucleotides are TGCGCCAGCAGCTGGGGGGGCAGTACCGCCAATGAGCAGTTCTTC. The full variable domain, rest sourced from reference TRBV5-1 and TRBJ2-1, is KAGVTQTPRYLIKTRGQQVTLSCSPISGHRSVSWYQQTPGQGLQFLFEYFSETQRNKGNFPGRFSGRQFSNSRSEMNVSTLELGDSALYLCASSWGGSTANEQFFGPGTRLTVL.

This clone has more than one count but fewer than ten. The CDR3 spells CASSLGSPGYNEQFF. CDR3 bases: TGCGCCAGCAGCTTGGGGTCTCCCGGGTACAATGAGCAGTTCTTC. The V and J genes are TRBV5-1 and TRBJ2-1; D unclear. Germline CDR1 is SGHRS and CDR2 is YFSETQ. Between the trimmed V and J ends, which lost 0 bases and 4 bases, there was a span of 11 bases. The CDR3 loop spans 15 amino acids. The full variable domain, with the rest looked up from reference TRBV5-1 and TRBJ2-1, is KAGVTQTPRYLIKTRGQQVTLSCSPISGHRSVSWYQQTPGQGLQFLFEYFSETQRNKGNFPGRFSGRQFSNSRSEMNVSTLELGDSALYLCASSLGSPGYNEQFFGPGTRLTVL.

This clone appeared once. V usage is TRBV7-2 and J usage is TRBJ2-1; 8 bases are shared with TRBD2. Germline V gives CDR1 SGHTA, CDR2 FQGNSA. J was trimmed by 7 bases and V by 5 bases; bases with no gene match: 13. The CDR3 sequence is 16 residues long. CDR3 nucleotides: TGTGCCAGCAGCCCTCCCCACCCGGGAGGGCCGAATGAGCAGTTCTTC. Its protein is CASSPPHPGGPNEQFF.

The chain joins TRBV11-1 to TRBJ2-1; 9 bases match TRBD1. Trimming removed 5 bases from V and 16 bases from J; junction bases left unmatched: 6. The CDR3 contains 11 residues. The germline V gene has CDR1 SGHAT and CDR2 FQDESV (reference sequence). Written as DNA, the CDR3 is TGTGCCAGCAGCAGCCGGGACAGGGATTTCTTC. Its translation: CASSSRDRDFF.

This clone has only a few counts. The chain uses TRBV5-4 and TRBJ1-1; the match to TRBD1 covers 10 bases. This CDR3 contains 14 residues. Germline V gene sequence: CDR1 SGHNT, CDR2 YYREEE (reference sequence). J gave up 8 bases and V 5 bases, and 9 bases lay outside the gene matches. The DNA for the CDR3 is TGTGCCAGCAGACCCGACAGGGGGCGCACCGAAGCTTTCTTT. Protein sequence: CASRPDRGRTEAFF.

The chain is built from TRBV24-1 and TRBJ2-2; 9 positions match TRBD2. V was pared by 7 bases and J by 5 bases, with 16 bases of the junction left unmatched. In germline, CDR1 is KGHDR, CDR2 SFDVKD. The CDR3 loop spans 18 amino acids. The CDR3, as DNA: TGTGCCACCAGCCGATCGTTAGCGGGAGAAAGGAAAACCGGGGAGCTGTTTTTT. Protein: CATSRSLAGERKTGELFF.

V gene TRBV18 combines with J gene TRBJ1-2, with TRBD1 as a possible D gene (6 bases). The CDR3 length is 15 residues. The V end lost 4 bases, the J end lost 4 bases, and 16 bases lay between the germline ends. The germline CDR1 and CDR2 sequences are KGHSH and LQKENI. The chain's CDR3 is CASSLTDSEIYGYTF. The CDR3 DNA follows: TGTGCCAGCTCACTCACGGACAGCGAAATCTATGGCTACACCTTC.

The chain joins TRBV2 to TRBJ1-3, with 9 positions matching TRBD1. The ends lost 6 bases at V and 4 bases at J; junction bases unmatched: 4. Germline V CDR1 and CDR2: SNHLY, FYNNEI. CDR3 length equals 14 residues. This CDR3 is CASSTTGGGNTIYF. CDR3 in DNA: TGTGCCAGCAGCACGACAGGGGGAGGAAACACCATATATTTT.

The gene calls are TRBV30 and TRBJ2-7; 11 bases agree with TRBD1. V gave up 4 bases and J gave up 2 bases; unmatched junction bases: 10. This CDR3 contains 16 residues. Per germline, CDR1 GTSNPN and CDR2 SVGIG (reference sequence). The CDR3 spells CAWTELGQGATYEQYF. CDR3 coding DNA: TGTGCCTGGACTGAGCTCGGACAGGGGGCAACCTACGAGCAGTACTTC. The full variable domain, rest sourced from reference TRBV30 and TRBJ2-7, is SQTIHQWPATLVQPVGSPLSLECTVEGTSNPNLYWYRQAAGRGLQLLFYSVGIGQISSEVPQNLSASRPQDRQFILSSKKLLLSDSGFYLCAWTELGQGATYEQYFGPGTRLTVT.

The rearrangement uses TRBV5-1 and TRBJ2-1, with 13 bases fitting TRBD2. The J segment lost 8 bases and the V segment lost 0 bases, leaving 5 bases of the junction unmatched. The CDR3 length is 16 residues. The germline V gene has CDR1 SGHRS and CDR2 YFSETQ. The CDR3 reads CASSLEGLAGSYEQFF. In nucleotides, the CDR3 is TGCGCCAGCAGCTTGGAGGGACTAGCGGGAAGCTATGAGCAGTTCTTC. The full variable domain, in which reference TRBV5-1 and TRBJ2-1 provide the parts outside the CDR3, is KAGVTQTPRYLIKTRGQQVTLSCSPISGHRSVSWYQQTPGQGLQFLFEYFSETQRNKGNFPGRFSGRQFSNSRSEMNVSTLELGDSALYLCASSLEGLAGSYEQFFGPGTRLTVL.

The chain employs TRBV18 and TRBJ1-2; 9 bases match TRBD1. CDR1 is KGHSH, CDR2 LQKENI, per germline. The CDR3 sequence is 14 residues long. The J segment lost 4 bases and the V segment lost 5 bases, leaving 5 bases of the junction unmatched. CDR3 sequence: CASSEQGASYGYTF. CDR3 in DNA: TGTGCCAGCTCAGAACAGGGGGCGTCCTATGGCTACACCTTC.

The chain couples TRBV24-1 to TRBJ2-2; TRBD1 matches 9 bases. V lost 7 bases to trimming and J lost 5 bases; unmatched junction nucleotides: 10. Germline loops: CDR1 KGHDR, CDR2 SFDVKD. CDR3 length: 16 amino acids. The CDR3 coding sequence is TGTGCCACCAGGGGACAGAACAGGGGGCAAACCGGGGAGCTGTTTTTT. Amino acid sequence: CATRGQNRGQTGELFF.